A single sample is the source of the 3 T cell receptor beta chains below, sequenced in a study of identical twins. TCRdb fed the 5' RACE reads into MiXCR, producing one record per CDR3 protein. The sample contains 460,000 or so distinct CDR3 sequences, 14% of which appear only once. These data were likewise used in another study, on yellow fever vaccine responses in identical twins.

Sequencing input: CD4+ T cells sorted from blood. The source is a woman aged 18-35 years in good health.

The chain employs TRBV7-2 and TRBJ2-3; D is uncertain. Germline V gene lookup returns CDR1 SGHTA and CDR2 FQGNSA. The CDR3 extends over 15 amino acids. Deletions cut 1 base from V and 2 bases from J, with 10 bases between. The CDR3 reads CASSLVPSSTDTQYF. CDR3 in DNA: TGTGCCAGCAGCTTAGTGCCTAGTTCCACAGATACGCAGTATTTT. Together with reference TRBV7-2 and TRBJ2-3, the CDR3 gives the full variable domain: GAGVSQSPSNKVTEKGKDVELRCDPISGHTALYWYRQSLGQGLEFLIYFQGNSAPDKSGLPSDRFSAERTGGSVSTLTIQRTQQEDSAVYLCASSLVPSSTDTQYFGPGTRLTVL.

This clonotype turned up a few times. The chain joins TRBV6-4 to TRBJ2-2; D uncertain. From germline, CDR1 is MRHNA and CDR2 SNTAGT. This CDR3 comprises 13 residues. V was shortened by 5 bases and J by 6 bases, with 10 bases between the two germline ends. The CDR3: CASSTRPAGELFF. The CDR3 DNA follows: TGTGCCAGCAGTACCCGACCAGCCGGGGAGCTGTTTTTT.

The table lists this clonotype with a few counts. V and J are TRBV12-3 or TRBV12-4 and TRBJ2-7; the match to TRBD2 covers 10 bases. V trimming: 6 bases; J trimming: 2 bases; junction bases outside the gene matches: 7. The CDR3 is 15 amino acids. The CDR3, as DNA: TGTGCCAGCAGCCCGGGACTAGCGCAAACCTACGAGCAGTACTTC. This gives the protein CASSPGLAQTYEQYF.